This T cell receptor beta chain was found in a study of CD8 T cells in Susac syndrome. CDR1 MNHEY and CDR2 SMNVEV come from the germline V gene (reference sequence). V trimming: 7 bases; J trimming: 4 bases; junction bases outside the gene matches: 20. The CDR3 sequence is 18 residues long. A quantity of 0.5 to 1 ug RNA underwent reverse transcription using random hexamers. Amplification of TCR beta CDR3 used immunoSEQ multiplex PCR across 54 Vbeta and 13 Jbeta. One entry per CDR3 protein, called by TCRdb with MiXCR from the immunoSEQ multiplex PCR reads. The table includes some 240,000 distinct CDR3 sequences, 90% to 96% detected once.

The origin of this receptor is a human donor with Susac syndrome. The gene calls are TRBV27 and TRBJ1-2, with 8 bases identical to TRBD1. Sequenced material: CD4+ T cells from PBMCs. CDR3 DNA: TGTGCCAGCACACCCCGGAAGAAATCAACAGGGGGATCCTATGGCTACACCTTC. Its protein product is CASTPRKKSTGGSYGYTF.